The source of this T cell receptor beta chain is a study of molecular identifiers for immune sequencing clone quantification. Overall study context: Five aliquots were made in replicates from the RNA of 20,000 or 100,000 naive CD8 cells, and four were sequenced.

The CDR3 has 16 residues. The germline V gene encodes CDR1 LGHNA and CDR2 YSLEER. The V and J ends lost 0 bases and 8 bases respectively, with 19 bases between them. From the PCR reads, TCRdb called clonotypes with MiXCR, one entry per CDR3 protein. The sample lists about half a million distinct CDR3 sequences, around 25% occurring once. Study outcomes and limitations: Spiked TCR RNA from one Jurkat cell reportedly showed up when mixed among 850,000 to 1,000,000 naive cells. Whereas naive cells kept under 1% of molecules in clones above 20 RNA copies, such clones held over 97% in effectors.

This clonotype occurred a few times. Its target is not known. Specimen: naive CD8+ T cells from blood, with Jurkat cell RNA spiked in. The subset is: FACS-sorted CD8+CD4-CCR7+CD45RA+ naive T cells. This TCR came from a human donor in good health. Some libraries in this study had Jurkat cell RNA spiked in. This chain links TRBV4-3 with TRBJ1-2; D is unclear. The CDR3 coding sequence is TGCGCCAGCAGCCAAGATAGTCCAGGTGGCCTTTCGGGCTACACCTTC. Protein product: CASSQDSPGGLSGYTF.